The rows below give T cell receptor beta chains drawn from one sample of a study of CD8 T cells in ankylosing spondylitis. TCRdb itself ran the 5' RACE reads through MiXCR, one entry per CDR3 protein. The sample has 400,000 or so distinct CDR3 sequences; 26% are singletons. What was sequenced was blood, either unsorted or a sorted T cell fraction (not recorded which). All receptors come from a male donor with ankylosing spondylitis. Each CDR3 is given with its conserved first and last residue. Fields, in order: V gene, D gene, clone size, J gene, CDR3 protein, CDR3 DNA. A D gene is named only where the DNA matches it firmly. Only part of the rows carry a size: once, few, many, or a class if the clone is expanded.

TRBV5-1,TRBD1,few,TRBJ2-4,CASSLGDRGAKNIQYF,TGCGCCAGCAGCTTGGGGGACAGGGGAGCCAAAAACATTCAGTACTTC
TRBV5-1,TRBD2,.,TRBJ2-2,CASSFLAGGYTGELFF,TGCGCCAGCAGCTTTCTAGCGGGAGGCTACACCGGGGAGCTGTTTTTT
TRBV24-1,.,many,TRBJ2-1,CATSETGTFNNEQFF,TGTGCCACCAGTGAGACCGGGACGTTTAACAATGAGCAGTTCTTC
TRBV14,.,few,TRBJ1-2,CASSQSSGQANYGYTF,TGTGCCAGCAGCCAATCTTCGGGACAAGCCAACTATGGCTACACCTTC
TRBV29-1,.,few,TRBJ1-3,CSVAQVGGNTIYF,TGCAGCGTTGCCCAGGTCGGGGGAAACACCATATATTTT
TRBV20-1,.,few,TRBJ2-3,CSAARGSGPSTDTQYF,TGCAGTGCTGCCCGAGGAAGCGGGCCTAGCACAGATACGCAGTATTTT
TRBV4-2,.,.,TRBJ2-2,CASSQDRETGELFF,TGTGCCAGCAGCCAAGATCGGGAAACCGGGGAGCTGTTTTTT
TRBV11-2,TRBD2,many,TRBJ2-5,CASSQRLAGGPETQYF,TGTGCCAGCAGCCAGAGACTAGCGGGAGGGCCGGAGACCCAGTACTTC
TRBV20-1,.,.,TRBJ2-3,CSARRSGATDTQYF,TGCAGTGCCCGTCGGTCCGGGGCCACAGATACGCAGTATTTT
TRBV6-1,.,few,TRBJ1-1,CASSEVGRGDTEAFF,TGTGCCAGCAGTGAAGTAGGTAGGGGGGACACTGAAGCTTTCTTT
TRBV27,TRBD2,.,TRBJ2-1,CASSSWGSGTGQFF,TGTGCCAGCAGTTCCTGGGGTAGCGGGACCGGGCAGTTCTTC
TRBV20-1,TRBD2,.,TRBJ2-3,CSLPGGGRVKDTQYF,TGCAGTCTACCCGGGGGCGGGAGGGTCAAAGATACGCAGTATTTT
TRBV5-1,TRBD1,.,TRBJ1-2,CASSSTGEGYGYTF,TGCGCCAGCAGCTCCACAGGGGAGGGCTATGGCTACACCTTC
TRBV4-1,TRBD2,.,TRBJ2-1,CASSHNPSGRGTQTNEQFF,TGCGCCAGCAGCCATAATCCTAGCGGGAGGGGCACCCAAACCAATGAGCAGTTCTTC
TRBV15,.,.,TRBJ1-5,CATSRDRGSNQPQHF,TGTGCCACCAGCAGAGATCGAGGTAGCAATCAGCCCCAGCATTTT
TRBV11-2,TRBD2,few,TRBJ2-1,CASSSLGLVMFF,TGTGCCAGCAGCTCCTTGGGACTAGTTATGTTCTTC
TRBV18,.,.,TRBJ2-1,CASSRDGHNEQFF,TGTGCCAGCTCCCGCGATGGGCACAATGAGCAGTTCTTC
TRBV11-2,TRBD2,.,TRBJ2-1,CASSSLTSGYEQFF,TGTGCCAGCAGCTCTTTGACTAGCGGGTATGAGCAGTTCTTC
TRBV29-1,.,few,TRBJ1-1,CSVVWGDTAFF,TGCAGCGTTGTGTGGGGGGATACGGCTTTCTTT
TRBV5-1,.,.,TRBJ2-1,CASSSTHWVVAEGNEQFF,TGCGCCAGCAGCTCCACCCACTGGGTAGTAGCGGAGGGCAATGAGCAGTTCTTC
TRBV20-1,TRBD2,.,TRBJ2-5,CSASGPGLAGEETQYF,TGCAGTGCTAGCGGGCCGGGGCTAGCGGGAGAAGAGACCCAGTACTTC
TRBV29-1,.,.,TRBJ2-5,CSVGGRPGGGETQYF,TGCAGCGTTGGGGGTAGGCCAGGGGGAGGAGAGACCCAGTACTTC
TRBV7-7,.,once,TRBJ2-5,CASSRRSGIRETQYF,TGTGCCAGCAGCCGACGGTCGGGAATACGAGAGACCCAGTACTTC
TRBV5-1,.,.,TRBJ2-1,CASTRGDGDEQFF,TGCGCCAGCACTAGGGGGGACGGGGATGAGCAGTTCTTC
TRBV20-1,.,few,TRBJ2-5,CSARDRGETQYF,TGCAGTGCTAGAGATCGAGGGGAGACCCAGTACTTC
TRBV29-1,TRBD1,.,TRBJ2-2,CSVTGTGDTGELFF,TGCAGCGTTACCGGGACAGGGGACACCGGGGAGCTGTTTTTT
TRBV6-1,TRBD2,.,TRBJ2-3,CASNRAGVKDTQYF,TGTGCCAGCAACCGTGCGGGAGTGAAGGATACGCAGTATTTT
TRBV28,.,once,TRBJ2-7,CASSSPSVVYEQYF,TGTGCCAGCAGTTCGCCCTCGGTAGTCTACGAGCAGTACTTC
TRBV5-1,.,few,TRBJ1-6,CASSFDRMGSPLHF,TGCGCCAGCAGCTTTGACAGGATGGGGTCACCCCTCCACTTT
TRBV20-1,TRBD2,.,TRBJ2-3,CSFRRGTSSDTQYF,TGCAGTTTTCGGAGGGGGACTAGCTCAGATACGCAGTATTTT
TRBV6-2/TRBV6-3,TRBD1,few,TRBJ2-5,CASSFGQGKTQYF,TGTGCCAGCAGTTTCGGACAGGGGAAGACCCAGTACTTC
TRBV7-2,.,many,TRBJ1-5,CASSLQGNQPQHF,TGTGCCAGCAGCTTGCAGGGGAATCAGCCCCAGCATTTT
TRBV6-5,TRBD1,few,TRBJ1-5,CASSWTGLSNQPQHF,TGTGCCAGCAGTTGGACAGGGCTAAGCAATCAGCCCCAGCATTTT
TRBV7-6,.,.,TRBJ1-2,CASSSPGGSGYTF,TGTGCCAGCAGTTCCCCCGGAGGCTCTGGCTACACCTTC
TRBV20-1,.,few,TRBJ2-3,CSAQQGDTQYF,TGCAGTGCTCAACAGGGAGATACGCAGTATTTT
TRBV29-1,.,many,TRBJ1-6,CSVEVEQGSPLHF,TGCAGCGTTGAAGTAGAGCAGGGGTCACCCCTCCACTTT
TRBV24-1,.,.,TRBJ2-6,CATSDPGGSGANVLTF,TGTGCCACCAGTGACCCTGGGGGCTCTGGGGCCAACGTCCTGACTTTC
TRBV11-2,TRBD2,.,TRBJ2-7,CASSLALAGPYEQYF,TGTGCCAGCAGCTTAGCGCTAGCGGGACCCTACGAGCAGTACTTC
TRBV6-5,.,once,TRBJ2-1,CASSYSSSGALNEQFF,TGTGCCAGCAGTTACTCGAGTTCTGGGGCTTTGAATGAGCAGTTCTTC
TRBV2,.,few,TRBJ2-5,CASTQRRAQETQYF,TGTGCCAGCACCCAAAGGAGAGCTCAAGAGACCCAGTACTTC
TRBV2,.,.,TRBJ1-3,CASLQGAGNTIYF,TGTGCCAGCCTCCAGGGAGCTGGAAACACCATATATTTT
TRBV5-1,.,many,TRBJ1-5,CASSLVGEGQPQHF,TGCGCCAGCAGCTTGGTTGGTGAAGGTCAGCCCCAGCATTTT
TRBV5-1,TRBD2,few,TRBJ2-2,CASSLAPSGRAGGELFF,TGCGCCAGCAGCTTGGCCCCTAGCGGGAGGGCCGGCGGGGAGCTGTTTTTT
TRBV29-1,TRBD1,few,TRBJ2-2,CSARDRGETGELFF,TGCAGCGCCAGGGACAGGGGGGAAACCGGGGAGCTGTTTTTT
TRBV20-1,.,.,TRBJ2-5,CSARDRIDSAGWRETQYF,TGCAGTGCTAGAGATAGAATCGATTCGGCGGGGTGGAGGGAGACCCAGTACTTC
TRBV7-2,.,.,TRBJ1-5,CASSFRVNQPQHF,TGTGCCAGCAGCTTCAGAGTCAATCAGCCCCAGCATTTT
TRBV7-2,TRBD1,.,TRBJ1-2,CASSKGQGSDYGYTF,TGTGCCAGCAGCAAGGGACAGGGGAGTGACTATGGCTACACCTTC
TRBV24-1,.,few,TRBJ1-1,CATSDSRASFTEAFF,TGTGCCACCAGTGATTCAAGGGCCTCTTTTACTGAAGCTTTCTTT
TRBV7-2,TRBD2,.,TRBJ2-3,CASSLAFLHGLASTDTQYF,TGTGCCAGCAGCTTAGCGTTTTTGCACGGACTAGCTAGCACAGATACGCAGTATTTT
TRBV7-9,TRBD2,.,TRBJ2-2,CASSLSGTNSGELFF,TGTGCCAGCAGCCTATCCGGGACTAACAGCGGGGAGCTGTTTTTT
TRBV15,.,.,TRBJ2-2,CATSRDLDRTTGELFF,TGTGCCACCAGCAGAGATCTCGACAGAACCACCGGGGAGCTGTTTTTT
TRBV5-1,.,.,TRBJ1-2,CASSFGGSDGYTF,TGCGCCAGCAGCTTTGGGGGCTCGGATGGCTACACCTTC
TRBV5-1,.,.,TRBJ1-1,CASSSRWTGGTEAFF,TGCGCCAGCAGCTCTCGTTGGACGGGGGGCACTGAAGCTTTCTTT
TRBV30,.,.,TRBJ2-1,CASGWEQFF,TGTGCCTCCGGGTGGGAGCAGTTCTTC
TRBV10-3,.,.,TRBJ2-5,CAISGESETQYF,TGTGCCATCAGTGGTGAATCAGAGACCCAGTACTTC
TRBV29-1,.,.,TRBJ2-5,CSAYSDSQETQYF,TGCAGCGCTTACTCCGACAGCCAAGAGACCCAGTACTTC
TRBV5-1,TRBD2,few,TRBJ2-1,CASSQAGGGYNEQFF,TGCGCCAGCAGCCAAGCGGGAGGAGGATACAATGAGCAGTTCTTC
TRBV30,.,few,TRBJ2-1,CAWSVAGHEQFF,TGTGCCTGGAGTGTAGCAGGTCATGAGCAGTTCTTC
TRBV12-3/TRBV12-4,.,few,TRBJ1-4,CASSRTDRRGKLFF,TGTGCCAGCAGTCGGACGGATCGGAGGGGAAAACTGTTTTTT
TRBV5-1,.,few,TRBJ2-2,CASMGGNTGELFF,TGCGCCAGCATGGGAGGTAACACCGGGGAGCTGTTTTTT